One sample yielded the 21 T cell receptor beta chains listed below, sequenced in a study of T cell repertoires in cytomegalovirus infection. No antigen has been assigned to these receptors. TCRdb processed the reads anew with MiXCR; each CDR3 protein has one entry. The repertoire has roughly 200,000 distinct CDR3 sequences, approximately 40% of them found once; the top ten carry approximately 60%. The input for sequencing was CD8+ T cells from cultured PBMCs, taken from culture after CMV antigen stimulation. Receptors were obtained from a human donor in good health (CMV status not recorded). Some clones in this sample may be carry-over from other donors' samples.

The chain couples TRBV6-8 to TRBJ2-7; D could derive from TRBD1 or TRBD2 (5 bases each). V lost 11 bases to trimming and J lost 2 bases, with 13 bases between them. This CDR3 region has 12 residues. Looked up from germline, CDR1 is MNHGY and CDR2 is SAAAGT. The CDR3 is CASWGSPYEQYF. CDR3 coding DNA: TGTGCCTCCTGGGGGTCCCCCTACGAGCAGTACTTC.

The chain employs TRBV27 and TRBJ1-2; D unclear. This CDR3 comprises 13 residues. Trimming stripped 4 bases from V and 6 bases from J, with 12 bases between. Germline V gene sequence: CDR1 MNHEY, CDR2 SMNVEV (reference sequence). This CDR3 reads CASSSLNRDGYTF. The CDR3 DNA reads TGTGCCAGCAGTTCCCTAAACAGAGATGGCTACACCTTC.

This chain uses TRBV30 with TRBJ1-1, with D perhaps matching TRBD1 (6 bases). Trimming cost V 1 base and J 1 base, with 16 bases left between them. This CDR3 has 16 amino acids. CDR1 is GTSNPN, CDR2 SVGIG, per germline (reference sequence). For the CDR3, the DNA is TGTGCCTGGAGTGCACCGGACAGAGGCCAGAACACTGAAGCTTTCTTT. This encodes CAWSAPDRGQNTEAFF.

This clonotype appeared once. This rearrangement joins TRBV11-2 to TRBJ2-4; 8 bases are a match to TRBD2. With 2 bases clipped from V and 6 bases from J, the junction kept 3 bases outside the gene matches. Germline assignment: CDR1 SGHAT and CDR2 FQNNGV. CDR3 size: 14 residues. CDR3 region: CASSLRLAGNIQYF. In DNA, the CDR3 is TGTGCCAGCAGCTTAAGGCTAGCGGGAAACATTCAGTACTTC. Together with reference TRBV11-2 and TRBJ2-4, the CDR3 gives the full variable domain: EAGVAQSPRYKIIEKRQSVAFWCNPISGHATLYWYQQILGQGPKLLIQFQNNGVVDDSQLPKDRFSAERLKGVDSTLKIQPAKLEDSAVYLCASSLRLAGNIQYFGAGTRLSVL.

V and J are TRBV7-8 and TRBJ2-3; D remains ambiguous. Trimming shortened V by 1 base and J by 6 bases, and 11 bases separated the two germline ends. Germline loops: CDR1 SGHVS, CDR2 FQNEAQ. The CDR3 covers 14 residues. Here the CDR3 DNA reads TGTGCCAGCAGCTTAGGGGAATACATGGATACGCAGTATTTT. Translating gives CASSLGEYMDTQYF.

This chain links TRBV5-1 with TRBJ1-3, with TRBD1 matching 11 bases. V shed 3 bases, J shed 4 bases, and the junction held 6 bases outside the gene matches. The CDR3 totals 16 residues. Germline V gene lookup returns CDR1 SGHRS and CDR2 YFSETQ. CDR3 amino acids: CASSWRDRGSGNTIYF. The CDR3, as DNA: TGCGCCAGCAGCTGGAGGGACAGGGGGTCAGGAAACACCATATATTTT.

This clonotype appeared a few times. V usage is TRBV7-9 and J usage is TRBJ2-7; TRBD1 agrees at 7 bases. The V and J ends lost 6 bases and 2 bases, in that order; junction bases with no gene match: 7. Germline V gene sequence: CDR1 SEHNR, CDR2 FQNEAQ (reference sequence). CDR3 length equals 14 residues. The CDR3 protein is CASSAGQGAYEQYF. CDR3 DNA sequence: TGTGCCAGCAGTGCAGGGCAGGGGGCCTACGAGCAGTACTTC.

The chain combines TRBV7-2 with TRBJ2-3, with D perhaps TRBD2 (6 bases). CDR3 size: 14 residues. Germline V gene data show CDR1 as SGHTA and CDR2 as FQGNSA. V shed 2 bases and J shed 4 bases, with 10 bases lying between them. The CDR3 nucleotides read TGTGCCAGCAGCTTAAAACTAGCTCCAGATACGCAGTATTTT. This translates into CASSLKLAPDTQYF.

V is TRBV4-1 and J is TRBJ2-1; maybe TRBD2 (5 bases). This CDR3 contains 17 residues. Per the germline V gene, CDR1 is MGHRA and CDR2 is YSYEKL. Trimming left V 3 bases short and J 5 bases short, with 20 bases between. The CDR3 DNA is TGCGCCAGCAGCCAGGAACCCCAAAGCGGAACTAACAATGAGCAGTTCTTC. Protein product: CASSQEPQSGTNNEQFF.

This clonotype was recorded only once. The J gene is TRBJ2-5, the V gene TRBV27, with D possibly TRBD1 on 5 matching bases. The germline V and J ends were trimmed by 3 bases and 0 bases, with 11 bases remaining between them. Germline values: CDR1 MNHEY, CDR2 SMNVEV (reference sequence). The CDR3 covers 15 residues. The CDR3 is CASSFARVYQETQYF. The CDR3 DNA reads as TGTGCCAGCAGTTTTGCCAGGGTCTACCAAGAGACCCAGTACTTC.

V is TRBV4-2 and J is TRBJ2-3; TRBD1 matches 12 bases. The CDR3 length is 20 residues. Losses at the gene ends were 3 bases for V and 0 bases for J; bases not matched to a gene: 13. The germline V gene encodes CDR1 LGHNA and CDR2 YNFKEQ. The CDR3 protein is CASSHGTGGRAGKSTDTQYF. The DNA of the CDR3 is TGTGCCAGCAGCCACGGGACAGGGGGCAGAGCGGGTAAAAGCACAGATACGCAGTATTTT.

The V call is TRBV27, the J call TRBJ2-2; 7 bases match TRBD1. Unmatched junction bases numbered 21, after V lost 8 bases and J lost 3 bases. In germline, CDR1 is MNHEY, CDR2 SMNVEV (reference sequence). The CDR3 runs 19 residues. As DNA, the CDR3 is TGTGCCAGCCTTCCGCACTACGACAGGGAGTCGTTCGACACCGGGGAGCTGTTTTTT. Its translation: CASLPHYDRESFDTGELFF.

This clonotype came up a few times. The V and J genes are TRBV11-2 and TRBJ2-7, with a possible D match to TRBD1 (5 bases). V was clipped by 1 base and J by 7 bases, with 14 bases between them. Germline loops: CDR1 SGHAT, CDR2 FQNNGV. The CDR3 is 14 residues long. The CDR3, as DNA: TGTGCCAGCAGCTTAGGTGGGCCCCAGGGAGAGCAGTACTTC. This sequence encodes CASSLGGPQGEQYF. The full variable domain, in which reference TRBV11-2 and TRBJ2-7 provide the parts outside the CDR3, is EAGVAQSPRYKIIEKRQSVAFWCNPISGHATLYWYQQILGQGPKLLIQFQNNGVVDDSQLPKDRFSAERLKGVDSTLKIQPAKLEDSAVYLCASSLGGPQGEQYFGPGTRLTVT.

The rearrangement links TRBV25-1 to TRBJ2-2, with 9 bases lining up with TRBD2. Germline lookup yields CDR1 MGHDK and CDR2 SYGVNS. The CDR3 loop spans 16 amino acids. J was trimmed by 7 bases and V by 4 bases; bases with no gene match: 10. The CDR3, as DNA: TGTGCCAGCAGTGGGAATAGCGGGAGTGTGAGCGGGGAGCTGTTTTTT. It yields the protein CASSGNSGSVSGELFF.

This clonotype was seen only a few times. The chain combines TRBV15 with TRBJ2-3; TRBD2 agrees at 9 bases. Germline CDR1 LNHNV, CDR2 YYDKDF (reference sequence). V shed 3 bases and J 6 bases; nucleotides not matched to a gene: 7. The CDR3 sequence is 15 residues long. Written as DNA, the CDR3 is TGTGCCACCAGCAGGGAGCGGGGGGCAGGGGATACGCAGTATTTT. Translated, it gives CATSRERGAGDTQYF.

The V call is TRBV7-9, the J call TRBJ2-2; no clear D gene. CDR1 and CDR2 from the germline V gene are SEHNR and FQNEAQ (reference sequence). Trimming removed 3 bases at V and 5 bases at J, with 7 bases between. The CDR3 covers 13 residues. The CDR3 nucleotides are TGTGCCAGCAGCTTGGATGGGACCGGGGAGCTGTTTTTT. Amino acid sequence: CASSLDGTGELFF.

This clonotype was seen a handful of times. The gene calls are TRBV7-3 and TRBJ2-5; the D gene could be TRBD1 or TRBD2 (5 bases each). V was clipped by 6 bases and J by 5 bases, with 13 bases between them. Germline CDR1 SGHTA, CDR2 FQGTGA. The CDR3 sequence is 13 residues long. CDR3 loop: CASSSIEGETQYF. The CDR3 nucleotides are TGTGCCAGCAGTAGTATCGAGGGGGAGACCCAGTACTTC.

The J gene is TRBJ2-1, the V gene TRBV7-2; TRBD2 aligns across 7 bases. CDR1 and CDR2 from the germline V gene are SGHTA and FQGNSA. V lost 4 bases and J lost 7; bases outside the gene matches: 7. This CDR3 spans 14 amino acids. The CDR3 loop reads CASSSGTTGNEQFF. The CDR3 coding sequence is TGTGCCAGCAGCTCCGGGACTACGGGAAATGAGCAGTTCTTC.

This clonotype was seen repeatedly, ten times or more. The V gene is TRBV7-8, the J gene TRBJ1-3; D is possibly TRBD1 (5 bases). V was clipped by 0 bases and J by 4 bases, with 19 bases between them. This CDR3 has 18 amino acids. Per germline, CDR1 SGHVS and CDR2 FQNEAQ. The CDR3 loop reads CASSLAARAPSRGNTIYF. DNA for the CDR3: TGTGCCAGCAGCTTAGCGGCCAGGGCGCCGTCAAGAGGAAACACCATATATTTT.

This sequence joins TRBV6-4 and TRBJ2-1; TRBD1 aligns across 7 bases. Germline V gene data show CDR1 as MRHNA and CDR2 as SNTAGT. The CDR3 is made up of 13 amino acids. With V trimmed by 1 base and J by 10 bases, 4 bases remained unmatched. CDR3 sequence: CASSDLTGAEQFF. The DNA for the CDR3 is TGTGCCAGCAGTGACTTAACAGGGGCCGAGCAGTTCTTC.

The CDR3 DNA reads TGTGCCAGCAGCCGAGCGGGAGCGGGCAAAAACATTCAGTACTTC. Protein product: CASSRAGAGKNIQYF. The chain links TRBV27 to TRBJ2-4; TRBD2 matches at 8 bases. Per the germline V gene, CDR1 is MNHEY and CDR2 is SMNVEV (reference sequence). This CDR3 region has 15 residues. The V gene end was trimmed by 6 bases and the J gene end by 3 bases; junction bases not matched to a gene: 7.